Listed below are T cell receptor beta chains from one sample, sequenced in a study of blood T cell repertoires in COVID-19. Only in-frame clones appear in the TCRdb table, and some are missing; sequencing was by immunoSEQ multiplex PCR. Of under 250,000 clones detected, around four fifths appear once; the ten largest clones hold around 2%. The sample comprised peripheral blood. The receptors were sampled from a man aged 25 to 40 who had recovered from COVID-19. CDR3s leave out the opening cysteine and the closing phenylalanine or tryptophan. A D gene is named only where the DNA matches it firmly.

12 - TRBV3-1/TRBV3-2 ASSQGLRDYGYT
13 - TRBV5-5 ASSSEGEVGETQY
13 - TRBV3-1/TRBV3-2 ASSSNIGAGNTIY
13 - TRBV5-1 ASSLGQIFNEKLF
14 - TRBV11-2 ASSPNLMRGKETQY
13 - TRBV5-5 ASSQTHGSNQPQH
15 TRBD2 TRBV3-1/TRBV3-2 ASSQDLPSGGAGDQY
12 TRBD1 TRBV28 ASSQGQASYEQY
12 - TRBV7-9 ASSSGGGDTEAF
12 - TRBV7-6 ASSSGTPGETQY
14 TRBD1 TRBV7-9 ASSWDRVLSRDTQY
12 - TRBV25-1 ASAESGVHQPQH
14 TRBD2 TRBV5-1 ASSQLAGGHADTQY
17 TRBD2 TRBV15 ATSREITASGGAVDTQY
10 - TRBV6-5 ASSVDSYGYT